The clone carrying this T cell receptor beta chain appeared many times. This sample was included in a study of T cells in Graves' hyperthyroidism and ophthalmopathy. RNA transcripts yielded amplified TCR beta CDR3 regions. Using the HTBI primer set, a first-round RT-PCR was run on the TCR CDR3. Via MiXCR, TCRdb re-called the multiplex PCR reads, giving one row per CDR3 protein. The data contain hundreds of thousands of distinct CDR3 sequences, roughly 15% of them singletons. The sequence was collected from a woman aged 45-60 years with Graves' ophthalmopathy. Sequenced input: blood.

DNA of the CDR3: TGTGCCAGCAGTTATCGGTGGACTAGCGGGAGCTACGAGCAGTACTTC. Its protein is CASSYRWTSGSYEQYF. This chain links TRBV6-2 or TRBV6-3 with TRBJ2-7; TRBD2 agrees at 13 bases. This CDR3 is built from 16 residues. The ends lost 3 bases at V and 3 bases at J; junction bases unmatched: 5. The germline V gene encodes CDR1 MNHEY and CDR2 SVGEGT.